The 24 T cell receptor beta chains below all came from one sample that was sequenced in a study of blood T cell repertoires in COVID-19. Sequencing used immunoSEQ multiplex PCR; TCRdb keeps in-frame clones, though not all of them. The table shows 88,000 or so clones, with more than 65% occurring only once. Sample: peripheral blood. These receptors originate from a man between 60 and 75 years old with acute or convalescent COVID-19.

This rearrangement joins TRBV10-1 to TRBJ2-7; 11 positions match TRBD2. V shed 0 bases and J 2 bases; nucleotides not matched to a gene: 12. CDR3 length: 19 residues. Per the germline V gene, CDR1 is WNHNN and CDR2 is SYGVQD (reference sequence). This CDR3 is CASSESIGADSGRAYEQYF. The CDR3 DNA sequence: TGCGCCAGCAGTGAGTCGATCGGGGCTGATAGCGGGAGGGCCTACGAGCAGTACTTC.

The chain uses TRBV11-2 and TRBJ2-5, with TRBD1 matching 7 bases. The CDR3 contains 13 residues. Losses at the gene ends were 5 bases for V and 3 bases for J; bases not matched to a gene: 3. Germline V lookup: CDR1 SGHAT, CDR2 FQNNGV. CDR3 sequence reads: CASSQDREETQYF. The CDR3 nucleotides are TGTGCCAGCAGCCAAGACAGGGAAGAGACCCAGTACTTC. The full variable domain, rest sourced from reference TRBV11-2 and TRBJ2-5, is EAGVAQSPRYKIIEKRQSVAFWCNPISGHATLYWYQQILGQGPKLLIQFQNNGVVDDSQLPKDRFSAERLKGVDSTLKIQPAKLEDSAVYLCASSQDREETQYFGPGTRLLVL.

The chain has TRBV9 and TRBJ1-6; no clear D. V was cut by 1 base and J by 11 bases, with 16 bases left in between. The length of the CDR3 is 15 residues. Germline V lookup: CDR1 SGDLS, CDR2 YYNGEE. In DNA, the CDR3 is TGTGCCAGCAGCGTAAGGGAGGATCAGAGGGCACCCCTCCACTTT. Encoded protein: CASSVREDQRAPLHF.

This clone showed up just a few times. CDR3 in DNA: TGTGCCTGGGGATGGGACAGGTTGTCCTACGAGCAGTACTTC. Translating gives CAWGWDRLSYEQYF. V usage is TRBV30 and J usage is TRBJ2-7, with 8 bases lining up with TRBD1. Trimming cost V 5 bases and J 1 base; bases outside gene matches: 7. The CDR3 contains 14 residues. Germline-derived CDR1 and CDR2 are GTSNPN and SVGIG (reference sequence).

In its sample, this clone was seen a few times. This sequence joins TRBV7-2 and TRBJ1-3, with 7 bases identical to TRBD1. Germline V gene data show CDR1 as SGHTA and CDR2 as FQGNSA. CDR3 length: 15 amino acids. Trimming at V came to 4 bases and at J to 0 bases, leaving 3 bases not matched to a gene. DNA of the CDR3: TGTGCCAGCAGCTCCTACAGGGGCTCTGGAAACACCATATATTTT. Encoded protein: CASSSYRGSGNTIYF.

This clone was observed once. The rearrangement joins TRBV10-3 to TRBJ1-3, with a weak D call TRBD1 (5 bases). The CDR3 is 14 amino acids. Per the germline V gene, CDR1 is ENHRY and CDR2 is SYGVKD. Trimming removed 6 bases at V and 7 bases at J, with 16 bases between. The CDR3 nucleotides are TGTGCCATCAGCCCCCAGGGAGGGAAGAACACCATATATTTT. This codes for CAISPQGGKNTIYF.

This sequence joins TRBV11-2 and TRBJ1-5; the D is unclear. CDR3 length equals 16 residues. Germline V gene lookup returns CDR1 SGHAT and CDR2 FQNNGV. The V gene lost 0 bases and the J gene lost 5 bases, with 14 bases spanning the gap. The DNA of the CDR3 is TGTGCCAGCAGCTTAGATCTGCTAGGCACCCATCAGCCCCAGCATTTT. This codes for CASSLDLLGTHQPQHF.

J is TRBJ1-1 and V is TRBV28; D is ambiguous. CDR1 is MDHEN, CDR2 SYDVKM, per germline. The CDR3 is 14 residues long. V lost 2 bases and J lost 0, with 7 bases in between. The chain's CDR3 is CASSLISVNTEAFF. CDR3 bases: TGTGCCAGCAGTTTAATCTCGGTGAACACTGAAGCTTTCTTT.

The chain couples TRBV7-6 to TRBJ2-2; 9 bases map to TRBD1. Germline trimming cut 4 bases from V and 5 bases from J; bases unmatched to any gene: 14. From germline, CDR1 is SGHVS and CDR2 FNYEAQ. The CDR3 consists of 18 residues. The CDR3 region has the DNA TGTGCCAGCAGCTATAGTCGGACCGGGACAGGGCAAACCGGGGAGCTGTTTTTT. Protein: CASSYSRTGTGQTGELFF.

This chain links TRBV11-3 with TRBJ2-2, with a possible D match to TRBD1 (6 bases). V lost 4 bases and J 4 bases, leaving 13 bases between the germline ends. CDR1 SGHNT and CDR2 YENEEA come from the germline V gene. The CDR3 runs 15 residues. The CDR3 DNA reads as TGTGCCAGCAGCTCCTCCGCAGGGGCCACCGGGGAGCTGTTTTTT. It yields the protein CASSSSAGATGELFF. Complete variable domain (other parts from reference TRBV11-3 and TRBJ2-2): EAGVVQSPRYKIIEKKQPVAFWCNPISGHNTLYWYLQNLGQGPELLIRYENEEAVDDSQLPKDRFSAERLKGVDSTLKIQPAELGDSAVYLCASSSSAGATGELFFGEGSRLTVL.

The V gene is TRBV9, the J gene TRBJ2-2; TRBD1 aligns across 12 bases. V shed 3 bases, J shed 4 bases, and the junction held 4 bases outside the gene matches. CDR1 and CDR2 (germline): SGDLS, YYNGEE. The CDR3 consists of 16 residues. The chain's CDR3 is CASSGDRGRGTGELFF. DNA for the CDR3: TGTGCCAGCAGCGGGGACAGGGGGCGCGGCACCGGGGAGCTGTTTTTT.

The rearrangement joins TRBV6-1 to TRBJ2-7, with TRBD1 as a possible D gene (5 bases). From germline, CDR1 is MNHNS and CDR2 SASEGT. Trimming removed 2 bases at V and 2 bases at J, with 7 bases between. The CDR3 sequence is 13 residues long. The CDR3 bases are TGTGCCAGCAGTGAATCGGACACCTACGAGCAGTACTTC. Protein product: CASSESDTYEQYF.

This sequence joins TRBV6-6 and TRBJ1-4, with 7 bases lining up with TRBD1. Germline-derived CDR1 and CDR2 are MNHNY and SVGAGI (reference sequence). The V gene end was trimmed by 6 bases and the J gene end by 8 bases; junction bases not matched to a gene: 9. CDR3 length: 14 residues. The CDR3 is CASSQTGNREKLFF. Here the CDR3 DNA reads TGTGCCAGCAGCCAGACAGGGAATAGGGAAAAACTGTTTTTT.

The V call is TRBV6-5, the J call TRBJ1-2, with no clear D. The length of the CDR3 is 13 residues. CDR1 and CDR2 from the germline V gene are MNHEY and SVGAGI. With 2 bases removed from V and 8 bases from J, the gap between germline ends came to 12 bases. The DNA for the CDR3 is TGTGCCAGCAGTTACCCTCCGGGTAGGGGCTACACCTTC. Translated, it gives CASSYPPGRGYTF.

The gene calls are TRBV5-4 and TRBJ2-2; 8 bases align to TRBD2. The germline V gene has CDR1 SGHNT and CDR2 YYREEE (reference sequence). This CDR3 spans 15 amino acids. Trimming at V came to 1 base and at J to 6 bases, leaving 5 bases not matched to a gene. The CDR3: CASSLNGRAPGELFF. DNA for the CDR3: TGTGCCAGCAGCTTGAACGGGAGGGCCCCCGGGGAGCTGTTTTTT. Combining the CDR3 with reference TRBV5-4 and TRBJ2-2 gives the whole variable domain ETGVTQSPTHLIKTRGQQVTLRCSSQSGHNTVSWYQQALGQGPQFIFQYYREEENGRGNFPPRFSGLQFPNYSSELNVNALELDDSALYLCASSLNGRAPGELFFGEGSRLTVL.

The chain uses TRBV28 and TRBJ2-1, with 8 bases aligning to TRBD1. Germline V gene lookup returns CDR1 MDHEN and CDR2 SYDVKM. The CDR3 runs 16 residues. Trimming cost V 3 bases and J 9 bases; bases outside gene matches: 13. The DNA of the CDR3 is TGTGCCAGCAGTTTTTTCTCCGGGACAGGAGTAATTGAGCAGTTCTTC. Translating gives CASSFFSGTGVIEQFF.

This sequence joins TRBV6-5 and TRBJ1-4; tentative D call: TRBD1 (5 bases). Germline loops: CDR1 MNHEY, CDR2 SVGAGI. This CDR3 is 14 amino acids long. V shed 10 bases and J shed 8 bases, with 20 bases lying between them. In DNA, the CDR3 is TGTGCCACCGGGCCGAGGCTCGGGGGGGAAAAACTGTTTTTT. It codes for CATGPRLGGEKLFF.

The chain employs TRBV11-3 and TRBJ2-7, with 8 bases fitting TRBD1. V was pared by 5 bases and J by 5 bases, with 8 bases of the junction left unmatched. This CDR3 has 14 residues. Germline CDR1 is SGHNT and CDR2 is YENEEA. This chain's CDR3 is CASSHGQGRDEQYF. CDR3 sequence (DNA): TGTGCCAGCAGCCACGGACAGGGCAGGGACGAGCAGTACTTC.

This chain connects TRBV4-2 to TRBJ2-7; TRBD2 matches at 7 bases. The CDR3 runs to 15 residues. Germline assignment: CDR1 LGHNA and CDR2 YNFKEQ. The V gene end was trimmed by 3 bases and the J gene end by 4 bases; junction bases not matched to a gene: 9. CDR3 bases: TGTGCCAGCAGCCAGCAGGGTAGCGGGTCTTACGAGCAGTACTTC. Protein sequence: CASSQQGSGSYEQYF.

The CDR3: CASSVAGGRTDTQYF. CDR3 in DNA: TGTGCCAGCAGCGTAGCGGGCGGGAGAACAGATACGCAGTATTTT. The rearrangement joins TRBV9 to TRBJ2-3, with 7 bases fitting TRBD2. Trimming removed 0 bases from V and 3 bases from J; junction bases left unmatched: 4. The germline V gene has CDR1 SGDLS and CDR2 YYNGEE. The CDR3 totals 15 residues.

The J gene is TRBJ2-3, the V gene TRBV3-1 (or the pseudogene TRBV3-2); maybe TRBD2 (5 bases). V was cut by 4 bases and J by 5 bases, with 13 bases left in between. CDR1 and CDR2 from the germline V gene are LGHDT and YNNKEL (reference sequence). This CDR3 is 14 amino acids long. The CDR3 loop is CASSPGYTQDTQYF. The CDR3 nucleotides read TGTGCCAGCAGCCCGGGGTACACACAAGATACGCAGTATTTT.

The chain uses TRBV2 and TRBJ1-4; D not resolved. The germline V and J ends were trimmed by 6 bases and 3 bases, with 8 bases remaining between them. CDR3 size: 13 residues. Germline-derived CDR1 and CDR2 are SNHLY and FYNNEI. CDR3 DNA sequence: TGTGCCAGCAGAATACACCCTAATGAAAAACTGTTTTTT. Its protein is CASRIHPNEKLFF. The variable domain in full, completed from reference TRBV2 and TRBJ1-4, reads EPEVTQTPSHQVTQMGQEVILRCVPISNHLYFYWYRQILGQKVEFLVSFYNNEISEKSEIFDDQFSVERPDGSNFTLKIRSTKLEDSAMYFCASRIHPNEKLFFGSGTQLSVL.

This chain links TRBV4-3 with TRBJ2-7, with D perhaps matching TRBD1 (6 bases). Germline CDR1 LGHNA, CDR2 YSLEER. CDR3 length equals 15 residues. V lost 0 bases and J lost 2, with 11 bases in between. CDR3 nucleotide sequence: TGCGCCAGCAGCCAAGATACGGACAGAGCCTACGAGCAGTACTTC. Amino acid sequence: CASSQDTDRAYEQYF.

This clone has just one count. The chain carries TRBV25-1 and TRBJ2-1; 7 bases align to TRBD2. The CDR3 consists of 14 residues. V shed 8 bases, J shed 5 bases, and the junction held 9 bases outside the gene matches. Germline V gene lookup returns CDR1 MGHDK and CDR2 SYGVNS. Here the CDR3 DNA reads TGTGCCAGCTCTGGACTAGTATATCACAATGAGCAGTTCTTC. Its protein is CASSGLVYHNEQFF. Together with reference TRBV25-1 and TRBJ2-1, the CDR3 gives the full variable domain: EADIYQTPRYLVIGTGKKITLECSQTMGHDKMYWYQQDPGMELHLIHYSYGVNSTEKGDLSSESTVSRIRTEHFPLTLESARPSHTSQYLCASSGLVYHNEQFFGPGTRLTVL.